Listed below are T cell receptor beta chains from one sample, sequenced in a study of cytomegalovirus exposure and HLA in healthy donors. Data came from immunoSEQ multiplex PCR; TCRdb stores just in-frame clones and leaves some out. The table shows roughly 120,000 clones, with roughly 68% occurring only once. Sequencing input: PBMCs. These receptor sequences come from a woman aged 30 to 39 in good health and CMV-seronegative. CDR3s include the opening cysteine and the closing phenylalanine or tryptophan. A D gene is named only where the DNA matches it firmly. Only part of the rows carry a size: once, few, many, or a class if the clone is expanded.

clone_size | j_call | d_call | v_call | cdr3_aa | cdr3_nt
- | TRBJ1-1 | TRBD1 | TRBV19 | CASSIQGQGASEAFF | TGTGCCAGTAGTATACAGGGACAGGGCGCATCTGAAGCTTTCTTT
- | TRBJ2-7 | - | TRBV7-2 | CASSLGAGQEQYF | TGTGCCAGCAGCTTAGGCGCAGGGCAGGAGCAGTACTTC
few | TRBJ1-1 | TRBD1 | TRBV5-6 | CASRGRGDTEAFF | TGTGCCAGCAGAGGCAGGGGGGACACTGAAGCTTTCTTT
- | TRBJ2-7 | TRBD2 | TRBV27 | CASSSGLAGEYEQYF | TGTGCCAGCAGTTCGGGACTAGCGGGAGAATACGAGCAGTACTTC
- | TRBJ1-3 | - | TRBV28 | CASSSPGGGYGNTIYF | TGTGCCAGCAGTTCCCCGGGGGGGGGCTATGGAAACACCATATATTTT
- | TRBJ2-1 | TRBD2 | TRBV28 | CASWLAGGSEQFF | TGTGCCAGCTGGCTAGCGGGAGGAAGCGAGCAGTTCTTC
- | TRBJ2-5 | - | TRBV5-4 | CASSLLSGVETQYF | TGTGCCAGCAGCTTGTTGTCGGGAGTCGAGACCCAGTACTTC
few | TRBJ2-1 | - | TRBV21-1 | CASSKVRQVNYNEQFF | TGTGCCAGCAGCAAAGTGAGACAGGTGAACTACAATGAGCAGTTCTTC
- | TRBJ2-7 | TRBD2 | TRBV4-3 | CASSQAQLAGGSLSYEQYF | TGCGCCAGCAGCCAAGCCCAACTAGCGGGAGGCTCGTTGAGCTACGAGCAGTACTTC
- | TRBJ1-2 | TRBD1 | TRBV10-3 | CAISESGQGARGYTF | TGTGCCATCAGTGAGTCGGGACAGGGGGCAAGAGGCTACACCTTC
- | TRBJ2-2 | - | TRBV7-2 | CASSLVASGNTGELFF | TGTGCCAGCAGCTTAGTTGCGAGCGGTAACACCGGGGAGCTGTTTTTT
- | TRBJ1-1 | - | TRBV25-1 | CASSEAGAVAFF | TGTGCCAGCAGTGAAGCAGGGGCGGTGGCTTTCTTT
- | TRBJ2-7 | - | TRBV11-2 | CASSLEGQGLRGEQYF | TGTGCCAGCAGCTTAGAAGGGCAGGGGCTTCGAGGCGAGCAGTACTTC
once | TRBJ2-4 | TRBD2 | TRBV7-9 | CASSLVPGLVKYF | TGTGCCAGCAGCTTAGTCCCCGGACTAGTAAAGTACTTC
few | TRBJ2-1 | TRBD1 | TRBV29-1 | CSVGTGDNEQFF | TGCAGCGTCGGGACAGGGGACAATGAGCAGTTCTTC
- | TRBJ2-7 | TRBD2 | TRBV10-1 | CASGLNGTSGRHPYEQYF | TGCGCCAGCGGACTGAACGGGACTAGCGGGAGACATCCCTACGAGCAGTACTTC